This TCR beta chain comes out of a study of blood T cell repertoires in COVID-19. Study at large: The cDNA or gDNA used as material had been derived from T cells, B-cell-depleted T cells, or PBMCs.

Under the authors' procedure: It was from reference gene primer amplification that nucleated cell counts were estimated. Data came from immunoSEQ multiplex PCR; TCRdb stores just in-frame clones and leaves some out. V and J calls and clone size are copied from that table; D and trimming were computed from the DNA. In the table there are 200,000 to 300,000 clones, 85% of which are singletons. Between the trimmed V and J ends, which lost 5 bases and 0 bases, there was a span of 10 bases. The length of the CDR3 is 15 residues. Germline loops: CDR1 SGHTA, CDR2 FQGNSA. Enrolled through a virtual design, the participants were between 18 and 89 years of age and came from about two dozen US areas. Participant reports of clinical history set cohort assignment.

The sample comprised PBMCs or T cells enriched from blood (not recorded which). This receptor was taken from a woman aged 45-60 years with acute COVID-19. The V call is TRBV7-2, the J call TRBJ1-4, with no clear D. The CDR3 here is CASSLGFATNEKLFF. For the CDR3, the DNA is TGTGCCAGCAGCCTTGGCTTTGCAACTAATGAAAAACTGTTTTTT.